This TCR beta chain originates from a study of shared clonotypes between healthy human individuals. V lost 5 bases, J lost 3 bases, and 25 bases lay in between. CDR1 SGHVS and CDR2 FQNEAQ come from the germline V gene. This CDR3 region has 19 residues. This table comes from immunoSEQ multiplex PCR, and its TCRdb copy is limited to in-frame clones, with some not included. The sample shows 2 million to 2.5 million clones, over 90% of them seen only once. Broader study findings: When naive CD4 clonotypes were compared across a few donors, 4% to 6.5% were shared. Depth of sequencing was expected to influence donor clonotype sharing. Inspection by rarefaction showed sorted-subset sequencing to be incomplete despite large depth.

Of note for this clone: Antigen: not known.

The TCR was taken from a man younger than 35 in good health. Some clones in this sample may be carry-over from other donors' samples. The sample comprised naive CD4+ T cells from PBMCs. The subset here: CD45RA+ positively selected. The chain has TRBV7-8 and TRBJ2-2, with D maybe TRBD1 (6 bases). CDR3 DNA: TGTGCCAGCAGCCTCCGGGACACACTATTCAAGGGATACACCGGGGAGCTGTTTTTT. Translating gives CASSLRDTLFKGYTGELFF.